A single sample gave rise to the 6 T cell receptor beta chains below, sequenced in a study of control samples from healthy donors and cancer patients. The method was immunoSEQ multiplex PCR; TCRdb's version includes in-frame clones alone and lacks a portion of them. The sample lists about 44,000 clones, roughly 65% seen once, with 15% to 20% in the top ten. The sequenced sample consisted of formalin-fixed, paraffin-embedded tissue. The receptors were sampled from a male donor with melanoma.

This clone was found once. This chain links TRBV7-9 with TRBJ2-5; maybe TRBD1 (5 bases). Trimming pared 4 bases from V and 0 bases from J, leaving 6 bases between. From germline, CDR1 is SEHNR and CDR2 FQNEAQ (reference sequence). This CDR3 contains 13 residues. The CDR3 DNA reads TGTGCCAGCAGCTCCAGGGACCAAGAGACCCAGTACTTC. As protein: CASSSRDQETQYF.

The rearrangement uses TRBV9 and TRBJ2-1; tentative D call: TRBD2 (5 bases). The germline V gene has CDR1 SGDLS and CDR2 YYNGEE. The germline V and J ends were trimmed by 0 bases and 2 bases, with 12 bases remaining between them. The CDR3 covers 16 residues. In nucleotides, the CDR3 is TGTGCCAGCAGCGTAGGGCTAGCCGTCGCCTACAATGAGCAGTTCTTC. Its translation is CASSVGLAVAYNEQFF.

The rearrangement uses TRBV5-4 and TRBJ1-2; 10 bases agree with TRBD1. Germline V CDR1 and CDR2: SGHNT, YYREEE (reference sequence). J lost 7 bases, V lost 2 bases, and 5 bases had no gene match. The CDR3 length is 14 residues. CDR3 sequence reads: CASSFGTGVFGYTF. The CDR3 DNA is TGTGCCAGCAGCTTCGGGACAGGGGTCTTTGGCTACACCTTC.

The chain uses TRBV6-2 or TRBV6-3 and TRBJ1-2, with D perhaps TRBD1 (5 bases). V gave up 2 bases and J gave up 8 bases, with 24 bases separating them. The CDR3 consists of 17 residues. The germline V gene has CDR1 MNHEY and CDR2 SVGEGT. The chain's CDR3 is CASSYPRQGTPIGGYTF. CDR3 sequence (DNA): TGTGCCAGCAGTTACCCCCGGCAGGGTACACCCATTGGAGGCTACACCTTC.

This clone was found once. A read error may produce the germline difference seen at one junction end. This CDR3 is also generated by other DNA sequences in the sample. The V call is TRBV7-7, the J call TRBJ2-2; 9 bases map to TRBD2. CDR1 is SSHAT, CDR2 FNYEAQ, per germline (reference sequence). CDR3 length: 15 residues. In DNA form, the CDR3 reads TGTGCCAGCAGCCCGCTAGCGGGAAACACCGGGGAACTGTTTTTT. Translation: CASSPLAGNTGELFF.

The rearrangement links TRBV7-2 to TRBJ2-6; D is unresolved. This CDR3 has 12 amino acids. V lost 1 base and J lost 5, with 0 bases in between. Germline assignment: CDR1 SGHTA and CDR2 FQGNSA. The CDR3 DNA is TGTGCCAGCAGCTTAGGGGCCAACGTCCTGACTTTC. It yields the protein CASSLGANVLTF.